This T cell receptor beta chain emerged from a study of identical twins. General study points: Twin pairs had excess sharing that was weaker in beta out-of-frame sequences.

V was trimmed by 1 base and J by 1 base, leaving 7 bases between them. CDR3 length: 14 amino acids. CDR1 and CDR2 from the germline V gene are MNHNS and SASEGT. Unique molecular identifiers were present on the cDNA, which also gained a universal primer site by template switching. One entry per CDR3 protein results from TCRdb running MiXCR on the 5' RACE reads. This sample carries roughly 770,000 distinct CDR3 sequences, about 18% of them seen once, and the ten largest clones take 10% to 15%. In this sample, this clonotype turned up a few times. Antigen unknown. These data were also filed under a second study, of T cells expressing NK-cell markers.

The clonotype originates from a young woman in good health. This chain links TRBV6-1 with TRBJ2-5; the D is unclear. The sample comprised PBMCs. CDR3: CASSEGTTQETQYF. CDR3 nucleotide sequence: TGTGCCAGCAGTGAAGGGACCACCCAAGAGACCCAGTACTTC.